The 21 T cell receptor beta chains below were found in one sample sequenced in a study of early T cells in non-severe SARS-CoV-2 infection. TCRdb re-called the 5' RACE reads through MiXCR, storing one row per CDR3 protein. The sample comprises tens of thousands of distinct CDR3 sequences, under 5% of which are singletons, and 10% rests with the top ten. The specimen sequenced was whole blood. The source of these receptors is an adult who was a healthcare worker with PCR-confirmed SARS-CoV-2 infection or an uninfected control (not recorded which).

This clonotype was seen repeatedly, ten times or more. V gene TRBV10-3 combines with J gene TRBJ1-2; no definite D call. V was trimmed by 0 bases and J by 5 bases, leaving 13 bases between them. CDR1 is ENHRY and CDR2 is SYGVKD in the germline V gene. The CDR3 extends over 15 amino acids. The CDR3 sequence is CAISESIGVSYGYTF. The CDR3 nucleotides read TGTGCCATCAGTGAGTCGATAGGAGTTTCTTATGGCTACACCTTC.

This clonotype has a count of ten or more. This chain links TRBV20-1 with TRBJ1-5; D gene unclear. Looked up from germline, CDR1 is DFQATT and CDR2 is SNEGSKA (reference sequence). Trimming removed 5 bases at V and 2 bases at J, with 13 bases between. There are 14 residues in the CDR3. In nucleotides, the CDR3 is TGCAGTGCTCCTGATCAAGGCGGCAATCAGCCCCAGCATTTT. Translated: CSAPDQGGNQPQHF.

This clonotype was recorded at least ten times. The chain employs TRBV4-3 and TRBJ1-4, with TRBD1 matching 9 bases. V was pared by 2 bases and J by 0 bases, with 7 bases of the junction left unmatched. The length of the CDR3 is 18 residues. Looked up from germline, CDR1 is LGHNA and CDR2 is YSLEER. The CDR3 sequence is CASSQSPGQGATNEKLFF. The CDR3 DNA follows: TGCGCCAGCAGCCAATCACCGGGACAGGGTGCAACTAATGAAAAACTGTTTTTT.

This clonotype was seen ten or more times. V is TRBV10-2 and J is TRBJ2-1; maybe TRBD2 (6 bases). CDR3 size: 16 residues. Germline CDR1 WSHSY, CDR2 SAAADI. V was pared by 0 bases and J by 5 bases, with 14 bases between. CDR3 protein: CASSESMSGAHNEQFF. The CDR3 DNA sequence: TGCGCCAGCAGTGAGTCGATGTCGGGAGCTCACAATGAGCAGTTCTTC.

This clonotype was seen many times. The chain carries TRBV5-1 and TRBJ1-1, with 8 bases matching TRBD1. Germline lookup yields CDR1 SGHRS and CDR2 YFSETQ. V gave up 3 bases and J gave up 1 base; unmatched junction bases: 5. CDR3 length equals 15 residues. This CDR3 is CASSWVGTGNTEAFF. The DNA for the CDR3 is TGCGCCAGCAGCTGGGTGGGGACAGGGAACACTGAAGCTTTCTTT.

At least ten counts were recorded for this clonotype. V and J are TRBV5-1 and TRBJ2-1; the D is unclear. Trimming stripped 4 bases from V and 8 bases from J, with 10 bases between. Germline V lookup: CDR1 SGHRS, CDR2 YFSETQ. CDR3 length: 12 residues. CDR3 amino acids: CASSDAVDEQFF. CDR3 DNA sequence: TGCGCCAGCAGCGATGCGGTGGATGAGCAGTTCTTC. The entire variable domain, with the rest obtained from reference TRBV5-1 and TRBJ2-1, is as follows: KAGVTQTPRYLIKTRGQQVTLSCSPISGHRSVSWYQQTPGQGLQFLFEYFSETQRNKGNFPGRFSGRQFSNSRSEMNVSTLELGDSALYLCASSDAVDEQFFGPGTRLTVL.

This clonotype was detected ten times or more. This chain links TRBV10-3 with TRBJ1-1, with 9 bases lining up with TRBD1. The germline gives CDR1 ENHRY, CDR2 SYGVKD. V was pared by 10 bases and J by 4 bases, with 7 bases of the junction left unmatched. The CDR3 loop spans 13 amino acids. Written as DNA, the CDR3 is TGTGCCACCTCACAGGGGGCGGGCACTGAAGCTTTCTTT. It is translated as CATSQGAGTEAFF.

This clonotype was counted at least ten times. The chain carries TRBV24-1 and TRBJ2-3; TRBD2 matches at 9 bases. Per the germline V gene, CDR1 is KGHDR and CDR2 is SFDVKD. This CDR3 is 14 amino acids long. V lost 6 bases, J lost 5 bases, and 5 bases stayed unmatched. The CDR3 loop reads CATSTAGGIDTQYF. The CDR3, as DNA: TGTGCCACCAGTACGGCGGGAGGGATAGATACGCAGTATTTT.

This clonotype was detected only once. One junction end does not reproduce the germline sequence, and a read error may be involved. This chain links TRBV4-3 with TRBJ2-3, with 8 bases aligning to TRBD1. The CDR3 is 16 amino acids. Germline lookup yields CDR1 LGHNA and CDR2 YSLEER. The CDR3 here is CTSSQQDRVFGDTQYF. In nucleotides, the CDR3 is TGCACCAGCAGCCAGCAGGACAGGGTTTTCGGCGATACGCAGTATTTT.

This clonotype was detected many times. This rearrangement joins TRBV6-2 or TRBV6-3 to TRBJ2-7, with TRBD2 identical over 8 bases. CDR1 MNHEY and CDR2 SVGEGT come from the germline V gene. Trimming removed 4 bases from V and 3 bases from J; junction bases left unmatched: 8. This CDR3 is built from 15 residues. This CDR3 reads CASSSPLAGNYEQYV. CDR3 DNA: TGTGCCAGCAGTTCTCCGTTAGCGGGGAACTACGAGCAGTACGTC.

The V call is TRBV27, the J call TRBJ2-6; D unclear. CDR1 and CDR2 from the germline V gene are MNHEY and SMNVEV (reference sequence). The CDR3 runs 13 residues. V dropped 8 bases and J dropped 1 base, with 6 bases sitting between them. This CDR3 reads CASALSGANVLTF. Here the CDR3 DNA reads TGTGCCAGCGCCCTTTCTGGGGCCAACGTCCTGACTTTC. Drawing the rest from reference TRBV27 and TRBJ2-6, the complete variable domain is EAQVTQNPRYLITVTGKKLTVTCSQNMNHEYMSWYRQDPGLGLRQIYYSMNVEVTDKGDVPEGYKVSRKEKRNFPLILESPSPNQTSLYFCASALSGANVLTFGAGSRLTVL.

This clonotype was detected only a few times. The chain carries TRBV6-4 and TRBJ2-2; D perhaps matches TRBD2 (5 bases). Deletions cut 2 bases from V and 2 bases from J, with 12 bases between. The CDR3 has 16 amino acids. Germline V gene lookup returns CDR1 MRHNA and CDR2 SNTAGT. CDR3 amino acids: CASSDTDSKNTGELFF. The CDR3 DNA reads as TGTGCCAGCAGTGACACGGACTCAAAAAACACCGGGGAGCTGTTTTTT.

This clonotype came up many times. The rearrangement links TRBV5-1 to TRBJ2-5, with 7 bases fitting TRBD1. The CDR3 runs to 14 residues. The trim removed 10 bases at V and 5 bases at J, leaving 14 bases unmatched. Germline-derived CDR1 and CDR2 are SGHRS and YFSETQ. The CDR3, as DNA: TGCGCCCTCCCAGGGGGAATAGGGGACGAGACCCAGTACTTC. This encodes CALPGGIGDETQYF.

The table lists this clonotype with many counts. The chain has TRBV28 and TRBJ1-5; TRBD1 matches 9 bases. This CDR3 comprises 15 residues. Per the germline V gene, CDR1 is MDHEN and CDR2 is SYDVKM. The ends lost 5 bases at V and 7 bases at J; junction bases unmatched: 9. CDR3 in amino acids: CASSTDRGKGQPQHF. In DNA form, the CDR3 reads TGTGCCAGCAGTACGGACAGGGGTAAGGGCCAGCCCCAGCATTTT.

J is TRBJ1-5 and V is TRBV4-2; D is ambiguous. The CDR3 sequence is 16 residues long. Germline CDR1 LGHNA, CDR2 YNFKEQ. V was trimmed by 0 bases and J by 0 bases, leaving 9 bases between them. Written as DNA, the CDR3 is TGTGCCAGCAGCCAAGAGCTCAGCCCTAGCAATCAGCCCCAGCATTTT. Encoded protein: CASSQELSPSNQPQHF.

Ten or more counts support this clonotype. The CDR3 DNA follows: TGTGCCAGCAGCTTAGCGGGGCGGGCGGAGGATACGCAGTATTTT. This gives the protein CASSLAGRAEDTQYF. The V and J genes are TRBV11-2 and TRBJ2-3; D may correspond to TRBD1 or TRBD2 (5 bases each). The CDR3 sequence is 15 residues long. Germline CDR1 reads SGHAT; CDR2 reads FQNNGV. Trimming removed 1 base at V and 6 bases at J, with 14 bases between.

This clonotype was counted ten times or more. The chain joins TRBV4-3 to TRBJ2-2, with TRBD2 identical over 9 bases. Per germline, CDR1 LGHNA and CDR2 YSLEER. V lost 3 bases and J lost 5; bases outside the gene matches: 7. This CDR3 has 16 amino acids. The CDR3 region has the DNA TGCGCCAGCAGCCAGTTGGTAGCGGGAGAAACCGGGGAGCTGTTTTTT. Its protein product is CASSQLVAGETGELFF.

The chain couples TRBV12-3 or TRBV12-4 to TRBJ2-3; TRBD1 agrees at 7 bases. The ends lost 6 bases at V and 2 bases at J; junction bases unmatched: 8. The CDR3 covers 15 residues. The CDR3 spells CASSIQGLDTDTQYF. As DNA, the CDR3 is TGTGCCAGCAGCATACAGGGGCTCGACACAGATACGCAGTATTTT.

Many counts were recorded for this clonotype. This chain connects TRBV10-3 to TRBJ1-1; possibly TRBD1 for D (5 bases). Deletions cut 10 bases from V and 3 bases from J, with 12 bases between. The CDR3 totals 12 residues. Germline CDR1 ENHRY, CDR2 SYGVKD. The CDR3 loop is CASKGFDTEAFF. CDR3 sequence (DNA): TGTGCCAGCAAGGGGTTTGACACTGAAGCTTTCTTT.

Details on this clonotype: A read error may explain this, as a much larger clone is one base away. The chain has TRBV10-3 and TRBJ2-3; tentatively, D is TRBD2 (5 bases). The CDR3 totals 14 residues. V was trimmed by 10 bases and J by 4 bases, leaving 18 bases between them. Germline CDR1 reads ENHRY; CDR2 reads SYGVKD. Written as DNA, the CDR3 is TGTGCCACCGAATCGGGAAAAGCTGCAGATACGCAGTATTTT. Translated, it gives CATESGKAADTQYF.

This clonotype occurred many times. This chain links TRBV20-1 with TRBJ2-5; D gene unclear. Germline values: CDR1 DFQATT, CDR2 SNEGSKA (reference sequence). The CDR3 sequence is 13 residues long. V lost 1 base, J lost 0 bases, and 6 bases lay in between. The CDR3, as DNA: TGCAGTGCTAGAGGGCCCTACCAAGAGACCCAGTACTTC. Amino acids: CSARGPYQETQYF.